What follows is one T cell receptor beta chain and its context. Its antigen is still unknown. Per-base quality was not reported, and no clone a single base away is much larger than it. One collaborating source in Seattle enrolled patients during active infection and followed them longitudinally through the course of disease. Each collaborating institution followed its own protocols to collect whole blood in K2EDTA tubes. For TCRbeta analysis, collaborator samples were shipped as frozen whole blood, as isolated PBMCs, or as DNA extracted from either sample type. The CDR3 starts with the cysteine, ends with the phenylalanine, and has 16 residues. Only the CDR3 DNA is retained, 48 bases long and in frame from the first base. CDR1 is given as SGHVS and CDR2 as FNYEAQ, both from the germline V gene. Trimming accounts for 1 base at V and 7 bases at J, while the number of junction bases matched to no gene is 9.

The data were taken from a study of blood T cell repertoires in COVID-19 (TCRdb year 2020). Some background on the complete study: Samples from collaborators originated in the United States, Italy and Spain and spanned both the acute and convalescent phases of COVID-19. The prospective study material was composed of cDNA or gDNA derived from T cells, B-cell-depleted T cells, or PBMCs. Deeply sampled blood TCRbeta repertoires from subjects exposed to, actively infected with, or recovered from COVID-19 were included in the dataset. The repertoires were released in a freely available public database meant as a resource for research on the immune response to SARS-CoV-2. The samples were drawn from two sources: the first 160 participants of the ongoing ImmuneRACE study, and 1,254 subjects contributed by 6 global collaborators. Nearly every sample came with metadata listing a de-identified subject ID, COVID-19 status, age in years and sex. Where HLA class I and class II types were available, the types were taken from metadata supplied by the sample provider, not from assay-based typing.

Overall study outcomes, separate from this receptor: Clinical and demographic metadata were provided uncurated, with the amount varying by source and participant.

TCRbeta CDR3 regions were amplified from genomic DNA by means of the immunoSEQ Assay, a bias-controlled multiplex PCR. Per the original workflow: The number of nucleated cells in each sample was estimated from the amplification of reference gene primers within the assay. To quantify the absolute abundance of each unique TCRbeta CDR3 rearrangement, sequence reads were collapsed and filtered. For each sample, productive Simpson clonality was calculated as the square root of Simpson's diversity index over productive rearrangements. This immuneACCESS table, as held by TCRdb, lists in-frame sequences with V and J called but not all clones. Of the missing ones, under half trace to an unresolved V gene in checked studies; the others have no known cause. That table supplies the V and J calls and clone size; D and trimming were determined from the DNA. The sample has around 260,000 clones on record, more than 75% of them singletons. The ten largest make up 5.2% of the sample.

The TCR originated in a woman aged 55 to 70 with COVID-19, enrolled during active disease. Specimen: peripheral blood. The chain couples TRBV7-6 to TRBJ2-1, with 8 bases in between that match TRBD2. Here the CDR3 is given as CASSLVREGRGNEQFF. In nucleotides, the sequence is TGTGCCAGCAGCTTAGTACGGGAGGGCCGAGGAAATGAGCAGTTCTTC.